Presented here are 31 T cell receptor beta chains from one specimen sequenced in a study of a mutant IDH1 vaccine in newly diagnosed glioma. This sample's time point: baseline, week 1 (first vaccination visit). This sample's treatment: pre-vaccination baseline after standard-of-care therapy. The data were produced by immunoSEQ multiplex PCR, yet TCRdb's version contains in-frame clones alone and is incomplete. The sample includes tens of thousands of clones, 60% to 85% of them seen just once. Sequencing used PBMCs, obtained from a glioma patient treated with radiotherapy, temozolomide or both. Source of these receptors: a woman aged 40-49 years with glioma.

This clone was recorded only once. CDR3 loop: CASIYRRGNQPQHF. CDR3 sequence (DNA): TGTGCCAGCATCTACCGAAGGGGCAATCAGCCCCAGCATTTT. The chain joins TRBV5-6 to TRBJ1-5; no clear D gene. This CDR3 is built from 14 residues. Trimming shortened V by 6 bases and J by 2 bases, and 12 bases separated the two germline ends. CDR1 and CDR2 (germline): SGHDT, YYEEEE.

This CDR3 is CASSLGSSPFGYEQFF. The CDR3 DNA follows: TGTGCCAGCAGCTTAGGGTCCAGCCCCTTTGGGTATGAGCAGTTCTTC. The rearrangement links TRBV7-9 to TRBJ2-1, with no clear D. CDR3 size: 16 residues. The germline CDR1 and CDR2 sequences are SEHNR and FQNEAQ (reference sequence). Trimming took 1 base from V and 8 from J, leaving 18 bases between them.

A few counts support this clone. The chain is built from TRBV10-1 and TRBJ1-3; D not resolved. CDR3 length: 14 residues. CDR1 WNHNN and CDR2 SYGVQD come from the germline V gene (reference sequence). Trimming removed 0 bases from V and 0 bases from J, with 3 bases in between. CDR3 loop: CASSESTSGNTIYF. CDR3 bases: TGCGCCAGCAGTGAGTCGACCTCTGGAAACACCATATATTTT.

The chain combines TRBV5-4 with TRBJ2-1, with 8 bases aligning to TRBD2. The V and J ends lost 0 bases and 2 bases, in that order; junction bases with no gene match: 4. The CDR3 runs to 16 residues. CDR1 and CDR2 (germline): SGHNT, YYREEE (reference sequence). The CDR3 reads CASSLGTSFPYNEQFF. The CDR3 DNA reads TGTGCCAGCAGCTTGGGGACTAGCTTCCCCTACAATGAGCAGTTCTTC.

V gene TRBV6-1 combines with J gene TRBJ1-1; the D gene is possibly TRBD1 (5 bases). From germline, CDR1 is MNHNS and CDR2 SASEGT. V shed 4 bases and J shed 6 bases, with 12 bases lying between them. CDR3 size: 13 residues. The CDR3, as DNA: TGTGCCAGCAGTGCCTCGGGGGTTCCTGAAGCTTTCTTT. It encodes CASSASGVPEAFF.

The chain recombines TRBV14 with TRBJ1-1; D is possibly TRBD1 (5 bases). The CDR3 length is 13 residues. CDR1 SGHDN and CDR2 FVKESK come from the germline V gene. V shed 5 bases and J shed 5 bases, with 12 bases lying between them. In DNA form, the CDR3 reads TGTGCCAGCAGCAGGGGAGTGCAGACTGAAGCTTTCTTT. Its protein is CASSRGVQTEAFF.

This chain links TRBV4-1 with TRBJ1-2, with a weak D call TRBD1 (5 bases). Germline CDR1 MGHRA, CDR2 YSYEKL. V dropped 1 base and J dropped 1 base, with 13 bases sitting between them. The CDR3 consists of 16 residues. CDR3 amino acids: CASSQGFPGGNYGYTF. The CDR3 DNA follows: TGCGCCAGCAGCCAAGGATTTCCGGGGGGTAACTATGGCTACACCTTC.

CDR3 in DNA: TGTGCCAGTAATTGGGGGAACTATGGCTACACCTTC. It encodes CASNWGNYGYTF. The rearrangement uses TRBV19 and TRBJ1-2; perhaps TRBD1 as D (5 bases). Germline-derived CDR1 and CDR2 are LNHDA and SQIVND (reference sequence). The germline V and J ends were trimmed by 7 bases and 2 bases, with 8 bases remaining between them. This CDR3 has 12 amino acids.

V gene TRBV2 combines with J gene TRBJ1-1; possibly TRBD1 for D (6 bases). V dropped 5 bases and J dropped 7 bases, with 14 bases sitting between them. There are 13 residues in the CDR3. Germline CDR1 and CDR2: SNHLY and FYNNEI. Written as DNA, the CDR3 is TGTGCCAGCAGTCAGGAGAGGGGGAATGAAGCTTTCTTT. This codes for CASSQERGNEAFF.

This clone came up once. This chain connects TRBV7-6 to TRBJ2-7; possible D gene TRBD1, 7 bases. CDR3 length: 15 amino acids. Germline V gene lookup returns CDR1 SGHVS and CDR2 FNYEAQ. Between the trimmed V and J ends, which lost 1 base and 2 bases, there was a span of 12 bases. The CDR3 here is CASSLGGGGTYEQYF. The CDR3 DNA reads as TGTGCCAGCAGCTTAGGAGGGGGCGGGACCTACGAGCAGTACTTC. The full variable domain, its missing parts supplied by reference TRBV7-6 and TRBJ2-7, is GAGVSQSPRYKVTKRGQDVALRCDPISGHVSLYWYRQALGQGPEFLTYFNYEAQQDKSGLPNDRFSAERPEGSISTLTIQRTEQRDSAMYRCASSLGGGGTYEQYFGPGTRLTVT.

The chain uses TRBV7-8 and TRBJ1-2; D possibly corresponds to TRBD1 (6 bases). Per the germline V gene, CDR1 is SGHVS and CDR2 is FQNEAQ. Trimming removed 2 bases from V and 4 bases from J, with 14 bases in between. The CDR3 runs to 15 residues. CDR3 nucleotide sequence: TGTGCCAGCAGCTTATCAACGGGACATAGCTATGGCTACACCTTC. Amino acid sequence: CASSLSTGHSYGYTF.

J is TRBJ2-7 and V is TRBV7-8, with no clear D. This CDR3 comprises 12 residues. The V and J ends lost 1 base and 3 bases respectively, with 4 bases between them. Germline CDR1 is SGHVS and CDR2 is FQNEAQ. Here the CDR3 reads CASSLGDYEQYF. In DNA, the CDR3 is TGTGCCAGCAGCTTAGGGGACTACGAGCAGTACTTC.

The chain has TRBV19 and TRBJ1-4; D not resolved. The CDR3 contains 10 residues. CDR1 is LNHDA and CDR2 is SQIVND in the germline V gene (reference sequence). V lost 7 bases, J lost 5 bases, and 2 bases lay in between. This CDR3 is CASTNEKLFF. The DNA for the CDR3 is TGTGCCAGTACCAATGAAAAACTGTTTTTT.

The CDR3 region has the DNA TGTGCCAGCAGCTTAGCGCGGGGGATGAACACTGAAGCTTTCTTT. It translates to CASSLARGMNTEAFF. The chain recombines TRBV7-8 with TRBJ1-1, with a tentative D call TRBD1 (5 bases). CDR1 and CDR2 from the germline V gene are SGHVS and FQNEAQ. CDR3 length: 15 amino acids. V was pared by 0 bases and J by 0 bases, with 8 bases between.

This chain links TRBV7-8 with TRBJ1-2; unclear D gene. V was shortened by 2 bases and J by 5 bases, with 6 bases between the two germline ends. This CDR3 has 12 amino acids. Germline CDR1 SGHVS, CDR2 FQNEAQ. CDR3 sequence: CASSLLSYGYTF. The CDR3 region has the DNA TGTGCCAGCAGCTTACTGAGTTATGGCTACACCTTC.

The chain is built from TRBV5-4 and TRBJ1-1, with D uncertain. CDR3 length: 14 amino acids. Germline V CDR1 and CDR2: SGHNT, YYREEE (reference sequence). V was pared by 2 bases and J by 5 bases, with 13 bases between. CDR3: CASSFSAGRTEAFF. The CDR3 DNA reads TGTGCCAGCAGCTTTTCCGCCGGCCGGACTGAAGCTTTCTTT.

The chain carries TRBV5-6 and TRBJ1-1; D gene unclear. CDR1 is SGHDT and CDR2 is YYEEEE in the germline V gene. With 7 bases removed from V and 0 bases from J, the gap between germline ends came to 22 bases. The CDR3 is 17 amino acids. CDR3 sequence: CASHMNPYSVMNTEAFF. The CDR3 DNA reads TGTGCCAGCCACATGAACCCGTATTCGGTCATGAACACTGAAGCTTTCTTT.

The chain carries TRBV2 and TRBJ1-5; 9 bases agree with TRBD1. CDR3 length equals 17 residues. Per the germline V gene, CDR1 is SNHLY and CDR2 is FYNNEI. V trimming: 6 bases; J trimming: 4 bases; junction bases outside the gene matches: 13. As DNA, the CDR3 is TGTGCCAGCAGCACTGGACAGGGGAGTCATAGGAATCAGCCCCAGCATTTT. As protein: CASSTGQGSHRNQPQHF.

The gene calls are TRBV7-2 and TRBJ1-5, with 9 bases lining up with TRBD1. Germline loops: CDR1 SGHTA, CDR2 FQGNSA. The CDR3 sequence is 15 residues long. V was clipped by 3 bases and J by 4 bases; unmatched bases: 4. The CDR3 bases are TGTGCCAGCAGCTTGGGACAGGGCCCTAATCAGCCCCAGCATTTT. Translation: CASSLGQGPNQPQHF.

The chain employs TRBV5-4 and TRBJ2-1; 10 nucleotides align to TRBD2. CDR3 length: 18 amino acids. CDR1 is SGHNT and CDR2 is YYREEE in the germline V gene (reference sequence). With V trimmed by 2 bases and J by 2 bases, 10 bases remained unmatched. CDR3 loop: CASSFLSGGPNTYNEQFF. The CDR3, as DNA: TGTGCCAGCAGCTTTCTTAGCGGGGGGCCCAATACCTACAATGAGCAGTTCTTC.

V gene TRBV15 combines with J gene TRBJ2-5; D call uncertain. The CDR3 is 15 amino acids. CDR1 is LNHNV and CDR2 is YYDKDF in the germline V gene (reference sequence). Trimming took 0 bases from V and 4 from J, leaving 12 bases between them. CDR3 loop: CATSREKGSRETQYF. The CDR3 nucleotides are TGTGCCACCAGCAGAGAAAAGGGTTCGCGAGAGACCCAGTACTTC.

This sequence joins TRBV18 and TRBJ1-2; D is unresolved. Per germline, CDR1 KGHSH and CDR2 LQKENI. Trimming took off 1 base at V and 9 bases at J, with 21 bases between the two ends. The CDR3 is 16 amino acids. The CDR3 loop is CASSPQHVPRQLSYTF. The CDR3 bases are TGTGCCAGCTCACCACAGCACGTCCCCCGGCAGTTGAGCTACACCTTC.

This clone was seen a few times. This CDR3 reads CASSAWIGGDSNQPQHF. The CDR3 nucleotides are TGTGCCAGCAGCGCCTGGATAGGGGGGGATAGCAATCAGCCCCAGCATTTT. The V and J genes are TRBV7-9 and TRBJ1-5; D might be TRBD1 (6 bases). The ends were cut back, 5 bases at V and 0 bases at J, with 17 bases in the middle. Germline V CDR1 and CDR2: SEHNR, FQNEAQ (reference sequence). This CDR3 is built from 17 residues.

V gene TRBV7-9 combines with J gene TRBJ1-2, with D perhaps TRBD1 (5 bases). CDR3 size: 14 residues. V was trimmed by 5 bases and J by 6 bases, leaving 16 bases between them. In germline, CDR1 is SEHNR, CDR2 FQNEAQ (reference sequence). The chain's CDR3 is CASSPVTVVNGYTF. CDR3 DNA: TGTGCCAGCAGCCCCGTGACAGTGGTTAATGGCTACACCTTC.

The chain links TRBV7-2 to TRBJ1-1; D remains ambiguous. Germline V gives CDR1 SGHTA, CDR2 FQGNSA. Trimming shortened V by 4 bases and J by 4 bases, and 16 bases separated the two germline ends. The CDR3 totals 15 residues. The CDR3 DNA reads as TGTGCCAGCAGCTACGCGGTGGGTAGCATCACTGAAGCTTTCTTT. It translates to CASSYAVGSITEAFF.

The V gene is TRBV9, the J gene TRBJ2-1; tentatively, D is TRBD1 (5 bases). V was clipped by 6 bases and J by 0 bases, with 13 bases between them. The CDR3 is 15 residues long. CDR1 SGDLS and CDR2 YYNGEE come from the germline V gene. The chain's CDR3 is CASTLGPSSYNEQFF. Here the CDR3 DNA reads TGTGCCAGCACCCTGGGGCCGAGCTCCTACAATGAGCAGTTCTTC.

The chain links TRBV13 to TRBJ1-1; 9 bases match TRBD1. The CDR3 has 15 amino acids. The trim removed 5 bases at V and 3 bases at J, leaving 7 bases unmatched. From germline, CDR1 is PRHDT and CDR2 FYEKMQ (reference sequence). CDR3 sequence: CASSHRQGVDTEAFF. Written as DNA, the CDR3 is TGTGCCAGCAGCCATCGACAGGGGGTCGACACTGAAGCTTTCTTT.

Notes on this clone: An end of the junction differs from the germline gene, which may be a read error. This chain connects TRBV7-7 to TRBJ2-3; a possible D gene is TRBD2 (6 bases). The CDR3 covers 15 residues. Looked up from germline, CDR1 is SSHAT and CDR2 is FNYEAQ (reference sequence). The DNA of the CDR3 is TGTGCTAGCAGCACAGAACCGGGAGACACAGATACGCAGTATTTT. Its translation is CASSTEPGDTDTQYF.

The rearrangement links TRBV18 to TRBJ2-1; 7 bases match TRBD1. This CDR3 comprises 14 residues. Trimming took 3 bases from V and 3 from J; bases not matched to a gene: 2. Germline CDR1 KGHSH, CDR2 LQKENI. CDR3 nucleotides: TGTGCCAGCTCACCTTGGACAGGCTACAATGAGCAGTTCTTC. It yields the protein CASSPWTGYNEQFF.

The chain has TRBV5-6 and TRBJ2-2; no reliable D call. This CDR3 is built from 13 residues. Trimming shortened V by 0 bases and J by 5 bases, and 5 bases separated the two germline ends. Germline CDR1 and CDR2: SGHDT and YYEEEE. The CDR3 spells CASSLVGTGELFF. In DNA, the CDR3 is TGTGCCAGCAGCTTGGTGGGTACCGGGGAGCTGTTTTTT.

By share, this clone ranks as medium-sized. This sequence joins TRBV29-1 and TRBJ2-7, with 8 positions matching TRBD1. Per the germline V gene, CDR1 is SQVTM and CDR2 is ANQGSEA. This CDR3 has 14 residues. J gave up 5 bases and V 3 bases, and 9 bases lay outside the gene matches. CDR3: CSVDYPPGGNEQYF. The CDR3 DNA reads TGCAGCGTTGATTACCCTCCAGGGGGCAACGAGCAGTACTTC.